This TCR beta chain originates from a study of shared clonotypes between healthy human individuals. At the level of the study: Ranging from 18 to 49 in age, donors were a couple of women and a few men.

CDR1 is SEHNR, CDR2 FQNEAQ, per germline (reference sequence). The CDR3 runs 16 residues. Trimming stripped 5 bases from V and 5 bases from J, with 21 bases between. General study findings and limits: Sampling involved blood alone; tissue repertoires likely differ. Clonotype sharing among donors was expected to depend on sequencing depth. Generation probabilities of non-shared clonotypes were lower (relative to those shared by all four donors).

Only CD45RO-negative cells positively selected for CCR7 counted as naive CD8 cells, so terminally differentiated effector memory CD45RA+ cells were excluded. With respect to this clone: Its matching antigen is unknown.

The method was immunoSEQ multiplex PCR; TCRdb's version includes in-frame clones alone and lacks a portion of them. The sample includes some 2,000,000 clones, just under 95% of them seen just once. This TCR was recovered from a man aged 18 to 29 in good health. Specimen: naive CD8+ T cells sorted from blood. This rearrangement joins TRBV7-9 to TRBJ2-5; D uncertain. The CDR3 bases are TGTGCCAGCAGCCTAGGTGGGATTGGGGTCCTGGAGACCCAGTACTTC. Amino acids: CASSLGGIGVLETQYF.